This T cell receptor beta chain was recovered during a study of blood T cell repertoires in COVID-19. Germline V lookup: CDR1 SGHNT, CDR2 YYREEE (reference sequence). The CDR3 has 12 amino acids. The germline V and J ends were trimmed by 1 base and 5 bases, with 6 bases remaining between them. In the source study's methods: Amplification with reference gene primers provided the estimates of nucleated cell counts. Sequencing used immunoSEQ multiplex PCR; TCRdb keeps in-frame clones, though not all of them. V and J calls and clone size follow that table, whereas D and trimming were derived from the DNA. The sample shows 210,000 or so clones, about four fifths of them seen only once.

This chain joins TRBV5-4 and TRBJ2-5, with D uncertain. Sequenced material: PBMCs or T cells enriched from blood (not recorded which). The receptor was derived from a woman in her fifties or sixties who had been exposed to COVID-19. The CDR3 loop reads CASSLQCETQYF. The DNA of the CDR3 is TGTGCCAGCAGCTTGCAGTGCGAGACCCAGTACTTC.